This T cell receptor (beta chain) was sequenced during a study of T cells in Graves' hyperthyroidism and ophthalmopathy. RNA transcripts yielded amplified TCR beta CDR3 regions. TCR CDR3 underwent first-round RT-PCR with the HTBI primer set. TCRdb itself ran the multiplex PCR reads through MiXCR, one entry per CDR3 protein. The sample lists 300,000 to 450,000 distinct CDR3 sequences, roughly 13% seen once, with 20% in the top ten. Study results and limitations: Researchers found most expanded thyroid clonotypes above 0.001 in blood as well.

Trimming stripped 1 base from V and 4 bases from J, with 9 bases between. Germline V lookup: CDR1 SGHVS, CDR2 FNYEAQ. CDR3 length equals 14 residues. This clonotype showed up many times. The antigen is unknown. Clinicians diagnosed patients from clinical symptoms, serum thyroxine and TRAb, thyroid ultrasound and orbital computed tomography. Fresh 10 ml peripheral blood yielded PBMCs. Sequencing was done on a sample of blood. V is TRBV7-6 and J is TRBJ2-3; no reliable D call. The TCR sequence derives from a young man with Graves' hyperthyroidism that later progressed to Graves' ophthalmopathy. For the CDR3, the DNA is TGTGCCAGCAGCTTAGACCAGTCGTCAGATACGCAGTATTTT. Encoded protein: CASSLDQSSDTQYF. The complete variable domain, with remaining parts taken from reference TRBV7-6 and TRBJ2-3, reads GAGVSQSPRYKVTKRGQDVALRCDPISGHVSLYWYRQALGQGPEFLTYFNYEAQQDKSGLPNDRFSAERPEGSISTLTIQRTEQRDSAMYRCASSLDQSSDTQYFGPGTRLTVL.